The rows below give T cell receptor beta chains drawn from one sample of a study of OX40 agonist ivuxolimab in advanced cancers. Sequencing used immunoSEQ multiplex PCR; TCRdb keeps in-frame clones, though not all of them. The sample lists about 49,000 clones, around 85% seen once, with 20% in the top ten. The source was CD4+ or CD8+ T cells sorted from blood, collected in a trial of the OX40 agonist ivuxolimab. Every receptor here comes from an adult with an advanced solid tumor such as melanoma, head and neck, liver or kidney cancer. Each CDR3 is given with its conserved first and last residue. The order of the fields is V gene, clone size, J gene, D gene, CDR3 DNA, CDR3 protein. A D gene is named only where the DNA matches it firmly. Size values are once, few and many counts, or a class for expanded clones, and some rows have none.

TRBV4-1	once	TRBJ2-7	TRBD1	TGCGCCAGCAGCCAAGCATACGACAGGGGACACGAGCAGTACTTC	CASSQAYDRGHEQYF
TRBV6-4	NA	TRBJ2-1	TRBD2	TGTGCCAGCAGTGTGAGCGGGGGGGCCGGTGAGCAGTTCTTC	CASSVSGGAGEQFF
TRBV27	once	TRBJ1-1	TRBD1	TGTGCCAGCAGTTTCTCGACAGGGGCTGGCACTGAAGCTTTCTTT	CASSFSTGAGTEAFF
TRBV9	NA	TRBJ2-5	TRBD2	TGTGCCAGCAGCACGTCGATAGCGGGGGGTTCAGGTGTGACCCAGTACTTC	CASSTSIAGGSGVTQYF
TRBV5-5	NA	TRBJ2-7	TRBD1	TGTGCCAGCAGCCCTTTGGGGACAGGGTCCTACGAGCAGTACTTC	CASSPLGTGSYEQYF
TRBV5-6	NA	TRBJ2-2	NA	TGTGCCAGCAACATCCCGACGGGTACCGGGGAGCTGTTTTTT	CASNIPTGTGELFF
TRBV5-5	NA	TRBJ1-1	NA	TGTGCCAGCAGCTTGTTGGGGGCTGAAGCTTTCTTT	CASSLLGAEAFF
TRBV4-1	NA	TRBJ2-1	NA	TGCGCCAGCAGCCAAGATCCCTACAATGAGCAGTTCTTC	CASSQDPYNEQFF
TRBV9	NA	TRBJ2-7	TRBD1	TGTGCCAGCAGCGTAACAGGGGTATCCCGCACACACGAGCAGTACTTC	CASSVTGVSRTHEQYF
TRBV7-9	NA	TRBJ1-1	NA	TGTGCCAGCAGCTTACCGGGACACCCGAACACTGAAGCTTTCTTT	CASSLPGHPNTEAFF
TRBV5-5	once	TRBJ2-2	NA	TGTGCCAGCAGCTTGCACAAGAACACCGGGGAGCTGTTTTTT	CASSLHKNTGELFF
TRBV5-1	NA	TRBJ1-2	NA	TGCGCCAGCAGCTTAAAGGCAGACTATGGCTACACCTTC	CASSLKADYGYTF
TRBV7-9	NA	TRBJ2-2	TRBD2	TGTGCCAGCAGCGGACCGGGCGGGGGTGGTAACACCGGGGAGCTGTTTTTT	CASSGPGGGGNTGELFF
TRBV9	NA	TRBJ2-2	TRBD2	TGTGCCAGCAGCGAGTCCCCGGGGGGGGCCGGGGAGCTGTTTTTT	CASSESPGGAGELFF
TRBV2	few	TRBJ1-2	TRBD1	TGTGCCAGCAGCTCGGGACAGGAGAACTATGGCTACACCTTC	CASSSGQENYGYTF
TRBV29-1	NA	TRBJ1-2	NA	TGCAGCGTTGAAGATCAAGGGACGGGTTATTGGTACACCTTC	CSVEDQGTGYWYTF
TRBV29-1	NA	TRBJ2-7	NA	TGCAGCGTTGAGAGGGGGAAGGATTACGAGCAGTACTTC	CSVERGKDYEQYF
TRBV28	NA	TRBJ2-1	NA	TGTGCCAGCAGTTTAGGGGCCTACAATGAGCAGTTCTTC	CASSLGAYNEQFF
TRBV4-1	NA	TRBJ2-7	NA	TGCGCCAGCAGCCAAGCCTTAGGGAACGAGCAGTACTTC	CASSQALGNEQYF
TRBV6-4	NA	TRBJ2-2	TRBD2	TGTGCCAGCAGTGACTCAGCGGGGGGGCCCGGGGAGCTGTTTTTT	CASSDSAGGPGELFF
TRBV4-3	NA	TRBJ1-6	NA	TGCGCCAGCAGCCAAGAGGTTTGGGGAAGGAATAATTCACCCCTCCACTTT	CASSQEVWGRNNSPLHF
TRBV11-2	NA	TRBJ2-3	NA	TGTGCCAGCAGCTCATGGCGGGTTGATAGCACAGATACGCAGTATTTT	CASSSWRVDSTDTQYF
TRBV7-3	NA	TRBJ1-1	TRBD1	TGTGCCAGCAGCTTCACCGGGACAGGGCTTATGAACACTGAAGCTTTCTTT	CASSFTGTGLMNTEAFF
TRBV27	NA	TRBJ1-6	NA	TGTGCCAGCAGTTCCCATAGGAATTCACCCCTCCACTTT	CASSSHRNSPLHF
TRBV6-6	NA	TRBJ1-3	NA	TGTGCCAGCATGGGGGTTATCTCTGGAAACACCATATATTTT	CASMGVISGNTIYF
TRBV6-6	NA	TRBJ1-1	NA	TGTGCCACCCTATGGGGAGGCACTGAAGCTTTCTTT	CATLWGGTEAFF
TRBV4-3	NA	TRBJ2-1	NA	TGCGCCAGCAGCCAAGATCCCGGGTATGAGCAGTTCTTC	CASSQDPGYEQFF
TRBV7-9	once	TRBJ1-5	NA	TGTGCCAGCAGCTTAGGCAGTTATAGCAATCAGCCCCAGCATTTT	CASSLGSYSNQPQHF
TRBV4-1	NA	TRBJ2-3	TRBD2	TGCGCCAGCAGCTCCGCGGGGCGGGGGGCCCCCTTTAGCACAGATACGCAGTATTTT	CASSSAGRGAPFSTDTQYF
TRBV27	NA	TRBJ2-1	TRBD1	TGTGCCAGCAGTCTGGACAGGGTCAATGAGCAGTTCTTC	CASSLDRVNEQFF
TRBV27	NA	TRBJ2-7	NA	TGTGCCAGCAGTTTATCCGGCTGGGGATCCTACGAGCAGTACTTC	CASSLSGWGSYEQYF
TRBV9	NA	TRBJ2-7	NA	TGTGCCAGCAGCGCACACGGGGATGAGCAGTACTTC	CASSAHGDEQYF
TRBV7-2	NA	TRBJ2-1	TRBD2	TGTGCCAGCAGCTTAGGGCTAGCGGGGCAACCAAACCCCTACAATGAGCAGTTCTTC	CASSLGLAGQPNPYNEQFF
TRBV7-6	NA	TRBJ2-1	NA	TGTGCCAGCAGCTTAGTCACCCCTAGCGATGAGCAGTTCTTC	CASSLVTPSDEQFF
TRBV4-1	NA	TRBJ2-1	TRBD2	TGCGCCAGCAGCCCAGATCCTAGCGGCTGGGAGCAGTTCTTC	CASSPDPSGWEQFF
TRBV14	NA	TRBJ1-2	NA	TGTGCCAGCAGCCGAGAGTACAGTTATGGCTACACCTTC	CASSREYSYGYTF
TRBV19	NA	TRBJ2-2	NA	TGTGCCAGCACGACCGGGGACTTGCTAAGTCGCGGGGAGCTGTTTTTT	CASTTGDLLSRGELFF
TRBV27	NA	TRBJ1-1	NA	TGTGCCAGCAGTTTGAATTTTGGGGGCAGTTTACCTGAAGCTTTCTTT	CASSLNFGGSLPEAFF
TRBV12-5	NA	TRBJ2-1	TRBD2	TGTGCTAGTGGTTTGGTACTAGCGGGGGGGCCAGGCAATGAGCAGTTCTTC	CASGLVLAGGPGNEQFF
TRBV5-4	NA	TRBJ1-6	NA	TGCGCCAGCAGCTTGGTTGGGGAAAGTTCACCCCTCCACTTT	CASSLVGESSPLHF
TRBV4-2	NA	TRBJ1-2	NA	TGTGCCAGCAGCCAAGAATTGTGGATCGACTATGGCTACACCTTC	CASSQELWIDYGYTF
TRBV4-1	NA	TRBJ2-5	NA	TGCGCCAGCAGCCAAGAAGTCCCAGCCCAAGAGACCCAGTACTTC	CASSQEVPAQETQYF
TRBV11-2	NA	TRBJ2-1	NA	TGTGCCAGCAGCTTATCCCCGCTCAGCTCCTACAATGAGCAGTTCTTC	CASSLSPLSSYNEQFF
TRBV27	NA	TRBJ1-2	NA	TGTGCCAGCAGTTTAAAGGAAGTAGGCTATGGCTACACCTTC	CASSLKEVGYGYTF
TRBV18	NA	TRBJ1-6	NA	TGTGCCAGCTCACCGCAGGACGGTCTGGGGTGGTCTAATTCACCCCTCCACTTT	CASSPQDGLGWSNSPLHF
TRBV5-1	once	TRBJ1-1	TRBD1	TGCGCCAGCAGGGACAGGGAAGGAGCTTTCTTT	CASRDREGAFF
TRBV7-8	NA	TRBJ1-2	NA	TGTGCCAGCAGCTTATCCAGGGGAACGTATATGGACGGCTACACCTTC	CASSLSRGTYMDGYTF
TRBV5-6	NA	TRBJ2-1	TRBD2	TGTGCCAGCGCGGGGGGCCCTTACAATGAGCAGTTCTTC	CASAGGPYNEQFF
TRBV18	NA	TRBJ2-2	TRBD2	TGTGCCAGCTCACCGTGGGGGGGTGCAGCGAACACCGGGGAGCTGTTTTTT	CASSPWGGAANTGELFF
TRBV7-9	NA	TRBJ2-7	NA	TGTGCCAGCAGCTTCGCCGGGAACCCCCCCTACGAGCAGTACTTC	CASSFAGNPPYEQYF
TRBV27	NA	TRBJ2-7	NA	TGTGCCAGCAGTTTCGACAGGTTCCCCTACGAGCAGTACTTC	CASSFDRFPYEQYF
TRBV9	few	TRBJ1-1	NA	TGTGCCAGCAGCCCCGCGATGACTGAAGCTTTCTTT	CASSPAMTEAFF